The 2 T cell receptor beta chains in this list originate from one sample, sequenced in a study of CD8 T cells in ankylosing spondylitis. TCRdb re-called the 5' RACE reads with MiXCR, one entry per CDR3 protein. The sample includes about 110,000 distinct CDR3 sequences, about 25% of them seen just once. The sequenced material came from synovial fluid, either unsorted or a sorted T cell fraction (not recorded which). Receptors were obtained from a male donor with ankylosing spondylitis.

V usage is TRBV12-3 or TRBV12-4 and J usage is TRBJ2-7; D may be TRBD1 (5 bases). CDR3 size: 18 residues. Deletions cut 2 bases from V and 4 bases from J, with 24 bases between. The CDR3 sequence is CASSLYRQTGGPRYEQYF. DNA of the CDR3: TGTGCCAGCAGTTTATATCGACAGACTGGCGGTCCTCGATACGAGCAGTACTTC.

V gene TRBV6-1 combines with J gene TRBJ2-1; D uncertain. Germline V CDR1 and CDR2: MNHNS, SASEGT. V lost 6 bases and J lost 6, with 3 bases in between. The CDR3 sequence is 10 residues long. DNA for the CDR3: TGTGCCAGCAGATTCAATGAGCAGTTCTTC. This sequence encodes CASRFNEQFF.